The clone carrying this T cell receptor (beta chain) was counted many times. As to time point: newly diagnosed GD, antithyroid drugs for less than 3 months. From PBMCs, RNA was extracted and then used to make the TCR library. From each patient, roughly 10 milliliters of peripheral blood was drawn and collected into an EDTA anticoagulant tube. The sample comes from a study of regulatory T cells in long-lasting Graves disease. CDR3-region Arm-PCR and iRepertoire HTBI primers produced the TCR beta libraries. TCRdb re-called the multiplex PCR reads through MiXCR, storing one row per CDR3 protein. The profile shows 450,000 to 500,000 distinct CDR3 sequences, around 15% of them singletons. The germline V gene encodes CDR1 SQVTM and CDR2 ANQGSEA. V dropped 3 bases and J dropped 0; count of bases not matched to a gene: 4. The CDR3 covers 14 residues. Another study also made use of these data, one on T cells in Graves' hyperthyroidism and ophthalmopathy. That source notes: Uncontrolled infection, other autoimmune disease, pregnancy or lactation led to exclusion. It was a median approximately 6.9 months before onset that the model predicted ophthalmopathy.

The clonotype originates from a man aged 35-49 years with Graves disease. The chain couples TRBV29-1 to TRBJ1-1, with 7 bases that match TRBD1. Here the sequenced sample was peripheral blood mononuclear cells (PBMCs), taken at new diagnosis, from a patient treated with antithyroid drugs. The CDR3 is CSVDVTGMNTEAFF. The CDR3 DNA is TGCAGCGTTGATGTGACAGGGATGAACACTGAAGCTTTCTTT.